This entry lists 15 T cell receptor beta chains sequenced from one sample in a study of Ad26.COV2.S vaccination and SARS-CoV-2 variants. Measured with immunoSEQ multiplex PCR; TCRdb has only the in-frame clones, and not every one. This repertoire shows over 350,000 clones, 70% to 90% found once; its top ten account for 3.5%. Treatment given: some 20 received Ad26.COV2.S at low or high dose, single or two shots; about five received placebo; per-sample allocation not given. The samples date from day 63 after the first vaccine or placebo injection. Sequencing used peripheral blood, obtained in a trial of Ad26.COV2.S vaccine versus placebo. The origin of the receptors is a person aged 18-65 years who received the Ad26.COV2.S COVID-19 vaccine or a placebo.

The chain has TRBV3-1 (or the pseudogene TRBV3-2) and TRBJ2-3, with 8 bases matching TRBD2. The CDR3 is made up of 16 amino acids. The ends lost 3 bases at V and 3 bases at J; junction bases unmatched: 8. Germline assignment: CDR1 LGHDT and CDR2 YNNKEL (reference sequence). The CDR3, as DNA: TGTGCCAGCAGCCACTACGGGGGGGGAGGGACAGATACGCAGTATTTT. Translating gives CASSHYGGGGTDTQYF.

The chain combines TRBV3-1 (or the pseudogene TRBV3-2) with TRBJ1-1; possible D gene TRBD1, 5 bases. The CDR3 consists of 18 residues. CDR1 and CDR2 from the germline V gene are LGHDT and YNNKEL (reference sequence). Trimming removed 4 bases from V and 2 bases from J, with 23 bases in between. CDR3 coding DNA: TGTGCCAGCAGCCCCCCCCAGCGCGACAGCTGGTGTAACACTGAAGCTTTCTTT. Its translation: CASSPPQRDSWCNTEAFF.

V gene TRBV11-2 combines with J gene TRBJ2-1; a weak D match, TRBD1 (5 bases). This CDR3 is 16 amino acids long. Germline values: CDR1 SGHAT, CDR2 FQNNGV. The V end lost 6 bases, the J end lost 2 bases, and 17 bases lay between the germline ends. The CDR3 DNA reads TGTGCCAGCAGAACTTTACAGGATAAGACCTACAATGAGCAGTTCTTC. Its translation is CASRTLQDKTYNEQFF.

The chain employs TRBV30 and TRBJ1-2; perhaps TRBD1 as D (5 bases). V lost 3 bases and J 8 bases, leaving 16 bases between the germline ends. This CDR3 is 13 amino acids long. Germline V gene sequence: CDR1 GTSNPN, CDR2 SVGIG (reference sequence). CDR3 coding DNA: TGTGCCTGGAGGCCAAACGCCAGGGCCGGCTACACCTTC. Its protein is CAWRPNARAGYTF.

The rearrangement links TRBV5-5 to TRBJ2-7, with D possibly matching TRBD2 (5 bases). The germline gives CDR1 SGHKS, CDR2 YYEKEE (reference sequence). The CDR3 is 15 residues long. Between the trimmed V and J ends, which lost 4 bases and 6 bases, there was a span of 20 bases. Written as DNA, the CDR3 is TGTGCCAGCAGCCCCCTCCTGCGAGGGAGTCGCGAGCAGTACTTC. The encoded protein is CASSPLLRGSREQYF.

Here the CDR3 reads CASSPGTSGDEQFF. For the CDR3, the DNA is TGCGCCAGCAGCCCCGGGACTAGCGGGGATGAGCAGTTCTTC. V usage is TRBV5-1 and J usage is TRBJ2-1; TRBD2 agrees at 13 bases. This CDR3 has 14 amino acids. CDR1 and CDR2 from the germline V gene are SGHRS and YFSETQ. With V trimmed by 4 bases and J by 8 bases, 3 bases remained unmatched.

The chain links TRBV7-9 to TRBJ1-6; no firm D call. V lost 6 bases and J 9 bases, leaving 9 bases between the germline ends. The CDR3 is 12 amino acids. CDR1 SEHNR and CDR2 FQNEAQ come from the germline V gene (reference sequence). The CDR3: CASSSSASPLHF. The CDR3 DNA sequence: TGTGCCAGCAGTTCGTCGGCTTCACCCCTCCACTTT.

The CDR3 DNA is TGCACCAGCAGCAAAAGAGGGACCTACAGTATCAGCGGTGGCTACACCTTC. Protein sequence: CTSSKRGTYSISGGYTF. The chain carries TRBV1 and TRBJ1-2. TRBV1 corresponds to a pseudogene. The CDR3 has 17 amino acids.

The CDR3 DNA is TGTGCCATCAGTGACGACAGGCGCCTGATCTCCTATGGCTACACCTTC. Encoded protein: CAISDDRRLISYGYTF. The V call is TRBV10-3, the J call TRBJ1-2, with D perhaps matching TRBD1 (6 bases). Trimming shortened V by 3 bases and J by 4 bases, and 18 bases separated the two germline ends. Per the germline V gene, CDR1 is ENHRY and CDR2 is SYGVKD. CDR3 length: 16 residues.

V gene TRBV27 combines with J gene TRBJ1-5; D is uncertain. The CDR3 is made up of 14 amino acids. Germline-derived CDR1 and CDR2 are MNHEY and SMNVEV (reference sequence). V shed 3 bases and J shed 1 base, with 7 bases lying between them. CDR3 bases: TGTGCCAGCAGTTTCCAGGCAAGCAATCAGCCCCAGCATTTT. Protein: CASSFQASNQPQHF.

This rearrangement joins TRBV25-1 to TRBJ1-2; TRBD1 is a possible D gene (5 bases). The CDR3 spans 15 residues. From germline, CDR1 is MGHDK and CDR2 SYGVNS. V gave up 1 base and J gave up 7 bases, with 16 bases separating them. Written as DNA, the CDR3 is TGTGCCAGCAGTGAATCACACGGGGGAGCAGGTGGCTACACCTTC. This sequence encodes CASSESHGGAGGYTF.

V is TRBV10-2 and J is TRBJ1-1, with D hard to call. Trimming took off 5 bases at V and 0 bases at J, with 10 bases between the two ends. CDR3 size: 14 residues. Germline V gene data show CDR1 as WSHSY and CDR2 as SAAADI. CDR3 sequence (DNA): TGCGCCAGCAGTCCCGACACCCTGAACACTGAAGCTTTCTTT. It is translated as CASSPDTLNTEAFF.

Comment on this clone: Different DNA sequences within this sample yield the same CDR3. This chain connects TRBV7-2 to TRBJ2-5, with D maybe TRBD1 (5 bases). V lost 5 bases and J lost 5, with 6 bases in between. Per the germline V gene, CDR1 is SGHTA and CDR2 is FQGNSA. This CDR3 is 11 amino acids long. The CDR3 DNA reads TGTGCCAGCAGCCCAGGGGAGACCCAGTACTTC. As protein: CASSPGETQYF.

This CDR3 is CASSPLGQGGDQPQHF. As DNA, the CDR3 is TGTGCCAGCAGTCCTCTGGGACAGGGTGGGGATCAGCCCCAGCATTTT. The gene calls are TRBV27 and TRBJ1-5; 9 nucleotides agree with TRBD1. From germline, CDR1 is MNHEY and CDR2 SMNVEV (reference sequence). The J segment lost 5 bases and the V segment lost 5 bases, leaving 10 bases of the junction unmatched. The CDR3 is 16 residues long.

This chain connects TRBV18 to TRBJ1-5, with D possibly being TRBD1 (6 bases). V gave up 3 bases and J gave up 3 bases, with 12 bases separating them. CDR3 length equals 15 residues. The germline V gene encodes CDR1 KGHSH and CDR2 LQKENI. CDR3 sequence reads: CASSPSRDNNQPQHF. CDR3 in DNA: TGTGCCAGCTCACCTAGCCGGGACAACAATCAGCCCCAGCATTTT.